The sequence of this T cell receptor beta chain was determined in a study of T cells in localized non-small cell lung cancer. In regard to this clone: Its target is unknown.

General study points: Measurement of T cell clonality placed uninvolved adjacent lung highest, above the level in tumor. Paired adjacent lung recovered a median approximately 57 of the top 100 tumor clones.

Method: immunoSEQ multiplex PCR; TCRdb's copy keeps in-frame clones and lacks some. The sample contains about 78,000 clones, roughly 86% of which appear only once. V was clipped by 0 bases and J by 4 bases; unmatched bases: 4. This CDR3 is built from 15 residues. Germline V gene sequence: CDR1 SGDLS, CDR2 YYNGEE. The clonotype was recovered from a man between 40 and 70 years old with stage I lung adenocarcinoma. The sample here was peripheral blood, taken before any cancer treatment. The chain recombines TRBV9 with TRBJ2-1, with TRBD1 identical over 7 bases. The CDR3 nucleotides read TGTGCCAGCAGCGTAGGGACAGGCGAGTACAATGAGCAGTTCTTC. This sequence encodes CASSVGTGEYNEQFF. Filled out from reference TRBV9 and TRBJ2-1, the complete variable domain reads DSGVTQTPKHLITATGQRVTLRCSPRSGDLSVYWYQQSLDQGLQFLIQYYNGEERAKGNILERFSAQQFPDLHSELNLSSLELGDSALYFCASSVGTGEYNEQFFGPGTRLTVL.